This T cell receptor (beta chain) emerged from a study of response to subunit inactivated influenza vaccine. A remark on this clonotype: Sequence at one end of the junction differs from germline and may be a read error.

TCRdb fed the RT-PCR reads into MiXCR, producing one record per CDR3 protein. The profile shows about 620,000 distinct CDR3 sequences, about 10% of them singletons. The CDR3 extends over 15 amino acids. Germline CDR1 and CDR2: SGHTA and FQGTGA. The specimen was PBMCs from blood, collected on the day of vaccination. The chain recombines TRBV7-3 with TRBJ2-1; perhaps D is TRBD1 or TRBD2 (5 bases each). The TCR sequence derives from a man aged 50 to 60 who received an inactivated influenza vaccine. In nucleotides, the CDR3 is TGTGCCAGCAGCTTAGGGGGTAGGGCCTACAATAAGCAGTTCTTC. Protein: CASSLGGRAYNKQFF. Looking up the rest from reference TRBV7-3 and TRBJ2-1 gives the full variable domain: GAGVSQTPSNKVTEKGKYVELRCDPISGHTALYWYRQSLGQGPEFLIYFQGTGAADDSGLPNDRFFAVRPEGSVSTLKIQRTERGDSAVYLCASSLGGRAYNKQFFGPGTRLTVL.